The text below deals with one TCR beta chain. Its antigen is still unknown. It has no much larger one-base neighbor in the sample; base qualities were not kept. These data belong to a study of cytomegalovirus exposure and HLA in healthy donors (dated by TCRdb to the late 2010s). Notes on the research overall: An earlier analysis of roughly 500 of the donors reported 250 to 350 Gb of sequence data and 100 million to 120 million unique TCR beta sequences obtained from 180 million or so T cells. An early release that covered 500 to 800 HLA-typed donors contained 250 to 350 gigabases of sequencing data and about 93 million unique TCR sequences. Among the roughly 380 genotyped donors, approximately 76% belonged to the genetic ancestry cluster associated with self-reported Caucasian donors. The study aimed to test whether cataloging public T cell receptors could reveal signatures of past pathogen exposure. The T cell repertoires of 666 subjects were profiled by immunosequencing and related to cytomegalovirus serostatus. In addition to the first cohort of approximately 670 subjects, a separate validation cohort of approximately 110 different subjects was used. The study combined high-throughput TCR immunosequencing, statistical association of individual TCRs with disease status, and machine learning to predict cytomegalovirus infection status. To study patterns of TCR occurrence, a later analysis re-analyzed previously published TCR beta repertoires from just over 650 donors and added high-resolution HLA genotyping. Rather than using new phenotypic data, the later analysis identified candidate immune exposures from TCR beta sequences and from how often those sequences occurred across donors. In an earlier analysis of roughly 540 of the donors, high-throughput TCR beta sequencing was used to judge whether each TCR beta V gene segment behaved as functional or pseudogenic. Donor age, sex, ethnicity and CMV serostatus were collected together with the repertoire data. Genome-wide SNP genotypes for about 65% of the 666 donors were used in a later genetic analysis, which treated that subset as a discovery cohort. All discovery cohort repertoires had been generated on a single sequencing platform. HLA typing included class I and class II loci at four-digit resolution. The number of typed donors differed by locus: about 629-640 for A, B, C, DRB1 and DQB1; some 500 for DQA1; 606 for DPA1; and about 450 for DPB1. Roughly 5 DR-DQ haplotypes were treated as single units for association and clustering because of strong linkage in the cohort. On average, roughly 200,000 unique TCR beta nucleotide sequences were sequenced per donor among several hundred genotyped donors of the cohort, with 15% to 20% of those sequences being non-productive. Points the paper makes about the study in general: The earlier analysis of a few hundred of the donors excluded some 15 rarely observed V segments, including chromosome 9 orphons, because counts were too low. Linkage disequilibrium might explain the correlated functional status among segregating V segments, but an unknown experimental factor could not be ruled out. A few of the identified cytomegalovirus-associated TCR beta chains were confirmed in vitro to be specific for cytomegalovirus antigens. The only immune exposure information available for the cohort was CMV serostatus. Cytomegalovirus status was reported to be diagnosed by the classifier with high specificity and sensitivity in both the original and validation cohorts. The presence/absence analyses assumed that sequencing depth was roughly uniform across donors, and that assumption may not be true. Because the 87-base-pair reads could not distinguish some IMGT-functional V segments, including TRBV6-2 and TRBV6-3, those segments were excluded. Most TCR sequences were seen in very few donors, while some public TCRs were found in many individuals. Compared with the roughly 700-donor mean, donors in an Asian-associated ancestry cluster had fewer N-insertions in productive TCRs, according to a later genetic analysis. It was suggested by the authors that the approach could potentially be generalized to other disease states and immunological phenotypes. A cluster of highly shared sequence variants was judged likely to represent a technical artifact of the sequencing pipeline. The cohort was sequenced for TCR beta chains only, and without alpha or paired-chain data the features that could be detected were limited. An earlier analysis of 587 of the donors showed that most TCR beta V segments appeared in productive rearrangements either about 87% or about 30% of the time, which broadly matched IMGT annotations. According to a later analysis, parvovirus B19, influenza, CMV and Epstein-Barr virus appeared linked to several top co-occurrence clusters. Because some donors lacked HLA typing at each locus, the association tests relied only on the typed subset. Compared with equally common non-associated chains, HLA-associated TCR beta chains in a later analysis were more clonally expanded and had lower generation probabilities. When HLA alleles, especially DR and DQ, strongly co-occurred, TCR associations were difficult to assign to individual alleles. In the study, approximately 160 TCR beta chains were listed as associated with cytomegalovirus. In a later analysis, some 18,000 TCR beta sequences were associated with specific HLA alleles at a false discovery rate of 0.05. A further reported finding was that TCR beta sequences accurately predicted the HLA-A and HLA-B alleles for most subjects in the first cohort. According to a later analysis, most CMV-associated TCR beta chains appeared to be HLA-restricted, and the HLA associations seemed to be driven largely by CMV exposure. In a later analysis, the rate of TCR association differed among HLA loci, with DRB1 alleles having the most associated TCRs and HLA-C alleles having the fewest. An association between a missense DCLRE1C variant and V-gene and J-gene trimming of TCR beta chains was found in a later genetic analysis and replicated in an independent cohort.

Libraries were prepared through the immunoSEQ multiplex PCR assay. For the multiplex PCR, a mixture combining 60 forward primers for TCR Vbeta segments and 13 reverse primers for TCR Jbeta segments was used. Amplification of the CDR3 region of rearranged TCR beta genes was performed with a multiplex PCR assay on genomic DNA. The Illumina HiSeq System was used to sequence the amplified TCR beta libraries as 87-base-pair reads. Turning to the authors' computational methods: A later analysis tallied roughly 80 million unique TCR beta chains across the approximately 670 repertoires, and approximately 12 million of those chains were shared by two or more donors. Raw reads were error-corrected and collapsed into unique sequences by a nearest-neighbor algorithm in which closely related sequences were merged to remove PCR and sequencing errors. V, D and J gene segments were assigned by aligning CDR3 sequences to IMGT reference sequences. For a sequence to be retained, at least a six-nucleotide match to both a V gene segment and a J gene segment was required. A rearrangement counted as productive if the CDR3 had no stop codons and remained in frame with V and J, and every other rearrangement counted as non-productive. CDR3 was defined by IMGT convention, running from the second conserved V-encoded cysteine to the conserved J-encoded phenylalanine. Sequences without an unambiguous match to a single V gene segment were excluded from the earlier analysis of about 630 of the donors. In an earlier analysis of 450 to 750 of the donors, a V segment was called functional when productive rearrangements were above 56.7%, and segregating when the standard deviation between donors exceeded 5%. A statistical classification framework was built for diagnosing cytomegalovirus status from the catalog of TCR beta chain sequences. In a later analysis, V and J genes were assigned by comparing TCR nucleotide sequences against IMGT/GENE-DB human TR gene sequences. The TCRdist pipeline was used in a later analysis to assign CDR3 sequences and most-parsimonious VDJ recombination scenarios. In a later analysis, every TCR beta chain was defined by the combination of its CDR3 amino acid sequence and its V-gene family, and reads without a unique V-gene family were dropped. As a way to deal with suspected cross-contamination and a sequencing artifact, a later analysis dropped nearly 600 nucleotide sequences that were highly shared and had low generation probability. A later analysis calculated a clonal expansion index for each public chain from normalized within-repertoire ranks of inferred template counts. Generation probabilities in a later analysis came from a VDJ recombination model fitted to out-of-frame rearrangements, and those results were checked against IGoR. Hypergeometric tests were used in a later analysis to score TCR-TCR, TCR-HLA and TCR-CMV co-occurrence, with a repertoire-size bias correction applied to the TCR pairs. To estimate false discovery rates, a later analysis permuted the HLA or CMV assignments 20 times. In a later analysis, co-occurring TCRs were grouped using DBSCAN, and TCRdist sequence similarity was added for clustering within HLA-allele-positive subsets. Repertoires with fewer than 30,000 or more than 120,000 public chains, plus five repertoires with anomalous nucleotide sharing, were excluded from co-occurrence clustering. TCRdb limited this immuneACCESS table to in-frame rearrangements with V and J called. A share of clones is missing; checked studies link under half to unresolved V genes, and the rest is unexplained. The DNA was the basis for D and trimming; V, J and clone size are from that table. A total of approximately 150,000 clones appear in this sample, roughly 80% of them only once. The ten most abundant clones make up approximately 6.7% of the sample.

According to the germline V gene, CDR1 reads SGHVS and CDR2 reads FQNEAQ. The germline V and J ends show losses of 0 bases and 8 bases respectively, and no gene match explains 8 bases of the junction. The CDR3 holds 16 amino acids from the cysteine to the phenylalanine. Just the 48-base CDR3 DNA is kept, in frame starting at base 1. The cohort consisted of more than 650 healthy bone marrow donors. Cohort members were all nominally healthy when sampled, although unrecorded immune exposures were likely present. The donor tested CMV seropositive and was one of the 289 seropositive cohort members. A peripheral blood sample was provided by each donor, and peripheral blood mononuclear cells were used for TCR beta sequencing. The Qiagen DNeasy Blood Extraction Kit was used to extract genomic DNA from the blood cell samples.

Recombination joined TRBV7-8 with TRBJ1-4, with 8 bases aligning to TRBD1. The source material was PBMCs. The origin of this receptor is a man aged 30 to 45 in good health and CMV-seropositive. The nucleotides read TGTGCCAGCAGCTTAGCCCGACAGGGGCGCAACGAAAAACTGTTTTTT. This encodes CASSLARQGRNEKLFF. Full variable domain (CDR3 extended with the reference TRBV7-8 and TRBJ1-4 proteins): GAGVSQSPRYKVAKRGQDVALRCDPISGHVSLFWYQQALGQGPEFLTYFQNEAQLDKSGLPSDRFFAERPEGSVSTLKIQRTQQEDSAVYLCASSLARQGRNEKLFFGSGTQLSVL.